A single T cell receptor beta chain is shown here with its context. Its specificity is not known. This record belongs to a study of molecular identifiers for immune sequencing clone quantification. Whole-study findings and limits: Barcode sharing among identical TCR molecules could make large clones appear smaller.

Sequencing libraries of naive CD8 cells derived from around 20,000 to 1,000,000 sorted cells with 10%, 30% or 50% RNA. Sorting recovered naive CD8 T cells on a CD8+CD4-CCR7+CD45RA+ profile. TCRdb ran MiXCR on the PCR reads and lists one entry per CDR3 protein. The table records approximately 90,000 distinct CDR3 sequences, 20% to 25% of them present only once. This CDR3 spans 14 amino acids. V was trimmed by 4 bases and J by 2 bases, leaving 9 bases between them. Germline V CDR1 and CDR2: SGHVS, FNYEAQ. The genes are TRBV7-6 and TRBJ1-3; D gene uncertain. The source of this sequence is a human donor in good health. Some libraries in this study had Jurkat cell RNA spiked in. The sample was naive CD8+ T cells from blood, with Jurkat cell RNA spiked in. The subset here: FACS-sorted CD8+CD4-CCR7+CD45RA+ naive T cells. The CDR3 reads CASSSHDAGNTIYF. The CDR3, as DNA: TGTGCCAGCAGCTCTCACGATGCTGGAAACACCATATATTTT.